These 30 T cell receptor beta chains share one sample of origin, sequenced in a study of T-cell memory formation after mild COVID-19. TCRdb re-called the 5' RACE reads through MiXCR, storing one row per CDR3 protein. The sample consists of approximately 500,000 distinct CDR3 sequences, more than 20% of them appearing once. What was sequenced was PBMCs or a T cell subset sorted from them (not recorded which). These receptors originate from an adult woman who had mild COVID-19 (a few samples of this study predate the infection). Cell type and time point are not known.

The chain couples TRBV11-3 to TRBJ2-7; TRBD2 matches at 8 bases. J lost 1 base, V lost 7 bases, and 18 bases had no gene match. CDR3 size: 18 residues. From germline, CDR1 is SGHNT and CDR2 YENEEA. DNA for the CDR3: TGTGCCAGCACCTACCGGAGGCTAGCGGGTGCGGGGTCCTACGAGCAGTACTTC. Its translation is CASTYRRLAGAGSYEQYF.

V usage is TRBV29-1 and J usage is TRBJ1-2, with TRBD1 matching over 9 bases. V shed 6 bases and J 7 bases; nucleotides not matched to a gene: 6. CDR1 and CDR2 from the germline V gene are SQVTM and ANQGSEA. The CDR3 covers 12 residues. CDR3 loop: CSVMTGGVGYTF. DNA for the CDR3: TGCAGCGTGATGACAGGGGGTGTTGGCTACACCTTC. Full variable domain (outside the CDR3, taken from reference TRBV29-1 and TRBJ1-2): SAVISQKPSRDICQRGTSLTIQCQVDSQVTMMFWYRQQPGQSLTLIATANQGSEATYESGFVIDKFPISRPNLTFSTLTVSNMSPEDSSIYLCSVMTGGVGYTFGSGTRLTVV.

This clonotype came up a few times. This rearrangement joins TRBV5-6 to TRBJ2-7; D might be TRBD1 (6 bases). Looked up from germline, CDR1 is SGHDT and CDR2 is YYEEEE. Trimming removed 6 bases from V and 4 bases from J, with 14 bases in between. The CDR3 runs 13 residues. CDR3 in amino acids: CASIKQGSYEQYF. The CDR3 DNA is TGTGCCAGCATCAAACAGGGTTCGTACGAGCAGTACTTC.

The V gene is TRBV3-1, the J gene TRBJ2-3; D is perhaps TRBD1 or TRBD2 (5 bases each). With 1 base removed from V and 9 bases from J, the gap between germline ends came to 23 bases. CDR3 length: 17 amino acids. Germline CDR1 is LGHDT and CDR2 is YNNKEL (reference sequence). The chain's CDR3 is CASSQGGEGTAMRTQYF. The CDR3 DNA follows: TGTGCCAGCAGCCAAGGTGGGGAAGGGACCGCGATGAGAACGCAGTATTTT.

This chain links TRBV20-1 with TRBJ2-3, with TRBD2 matching 7 bases. Germline V gene lookup returns CDR1 DFQATT and CDR2 SNEGSKA (reference sequence). After removal of 1 base from V and 7 bases from J, the junction contained 5 bases not matched to a gene. This CDR3 contains 13 residues. The CDR3 spells CSARVLGGNTQYF. The CDR3, as DNA: TGCAGTGCTAGAGTACTGGGAGGGAATACGCAGTATTTT.

The chain links TRBV20-1 to TRBJ1-1, with D tentatively TRBD1 (6 bases). Trimming stripped 6 bases from V and 2 bases from J, with 10 bases between. The germline CDR1 and CDR2 sequences are DFQATT and SNEGSKA (reference sequence). This CDR3 is 12 amino acids long. Here the CDR3 reads CSARGTNTEAFF. Here the CDR3 DNA reads TGCAGTGCCCGGGGGACAAACACTGAAGCTTTCTTT.

This clonotype turned up a few times. This chain links TRBV5-1 with TRBJ2-7; perhaps TRBD2 as D (6 bases). With 4 bases removed from V and 2 bases from J, the gap between germline ends came to 13 bases. The CDR3 covers 14 residues. In germline, CDR1 is SGHRS, CDR2 YFSETQ. This CDR3 is CASSPGTQPYEQYF. The CDR3, as DNA: TGCGCCAGCAGCCCCGGGACTCAGCCCTACGAGCAGTACTTC.

The chain links TRBV12-3 or TRBV12-4 to TRBJ1-2, with TRBD1 matching 7 bases. This CDR3 has 12 residues. Unmatched junction bases numbered 7, after V lost 6 bases and J lost 9 bases. CDR3 in amino acids: CASSLNRGSYTF. The CDR3, as DNA: TGTGCCAGCAGCCTCAACAGGGGCAGCTACACCTTC.

V and J are TRBV25-1 and TRBJ2-5, with D perhaps being TRBD1 or TRBD2 (5 bases each). Germline CDR1 and CDR2: MGHDK and SYGVNS. Trimming pared 3 bases from V and 3 bases from J, leaving 14 bases between. CDR3 length: 15 residues. The CDR3 is CASSDSGTGKETQYF. In DNA form, the CDR3 reads TGTGCCAGCAGTGACTCCGGGACGGGAAAAGAGACCCAGTACTTC.

The chain carries TRBV7-8 and TRBJ2-3, with 12 bases fitting TRBD2. The V gene end was trimmed by 5 bases and the J gene end by 7 bases; junction bases not matched to a gene: 4. The length of the CDR3 is 14 residues. Germline CDR1 reads SGHVS; CDR2 reads FQNEAQ. The CDR3 DNA sequence: TGTGCCAGCAGCCGACTAGCGGGGGCGTATACGCAGTATTTT. Amino acids: CASSRLAGAYTQYF.

This clonotype was counted ten times or more. The J gene is TRBJ2-7, the V gene TRBV5-6; D ambiguous. V was clipped by 3 bases and J by 3 bases, with 7 bases between them. Looked up from germline, CDR1 is SGHDT and CDR2 is YYEEEE. This CDR3 region has 12 residues. CDR3 residues: CASSSTFYEQYF. DNA for the CDR3: TGTGCCAGCAGCTCGACATTCTACGAGCAGTACTTC.

V and J are TRBV3-1 and TRBJ2-7, with D uncertain. From germline, CDR1 is LGHDT and CDR2 YNNKEL (reference sequence). The CDR3 is made up of 14 amino acids. Trimming cost V 0 bases and J 0 bases, with 6 bases left between them. The CDR3 sequence: CASSQEDGSYEQYF. In nucleotides, the CDR3 is TGTGCCAGCAGCCAAGAGGACGGCTCCTACGAGCAGTACTTC.

The chain recombines TRBV4-3 with TRBJ2-1, with 13 bases aligning to TRBD2. CDR1 is LGHNA and CDR2 is YSLEER in the germline V gene. The CDR3 length is 18 residues. The trim removed 0 bases at V and 9 bases at J, leaving 11 bases unmatched. DNA for the CDR3: TGCGCCAGCAGCCAAGACGGGCTAGGGACTAGCGGGACCGTTGAGCAGTTCTTC. Translating it yields CASSQDGLGTSGTVEQFF.

V gene TRBV13 combines with J gene TRBJ2-1; tentatively, D is TRBD1 or TRBD2 (6 bases each). V was trimmed by 2 bases and J by 5 bases, leaving 13 bases between them. CDR1 and CDR2 from the germline V gene are PRHDT and FYEKMQ (reference sequence). CDR3 length: 15 residues. The CDR3 reads CASSLRGTGNNEQFF. In DNA form, the CDR3 reads TGTGCCAGCAGCTTAAGGGGGACTGGAAACAATGAGCAGTTCTTC.

This clonotype was seen a few times. Here the CDR3 reads CASSQDGLAGGRQETQYF. The CDR3 DNA sequence: TGCGCCAGCAGCCAAGATGGGCTAGCGGGGGGAAGGCAAGAGACCCAGTACTTC. The chain carries TRBV4-1 and TRBJ2-5; the match to TRBD2 covers 11 bases. Trimming removed 0 bases from V and 2 bases from J; junction bases left unmatched: 8. The CDR3 is 18 amino acids. Germline V CDR1 and CDR2: MGHRA, YSYEKL.

This clonotype was observed a handful of times. The V gene is TRBV27, the J gene TRBJ1-2; D may be TRBD1 (6 bases). CDR3 length: 15 amino acids. V was trimmed by 6 bases and J by 4 bases, leaving 18 bases between them. Germline V lookup: CDR1 MNHEY, CDR2 SMNVEV (reference sequence). The CDR3 protein is CASRDALGAGYGYTF. In DNA, the CDR3 is TGTGCCAGCAGAGATGCCTTGGGGGCCGGCTATGGCTACACCTTC.

On this clonotype itself: One end of the junction fails to match germline, which may point to a read error. The gene calls are TRBV7-7 and TRBJ2-2, with 15 bases that match TRBD2. This CDR3 has 18 amino acids. The germline V gene encodes CDR1 SSHAT and CDR2 FNYEAQ (reference sequence). Here the CDR3 DNA reads TGTGCTAGCAGCCGGGGACTAGCGGGAGGTTTAGACACCGGGGAGCTGATTTTT. This sequence encodes CASSRGLAGGLDTGELIF.

This clonotype has a handful of counts. The chain couples TRBV5-1 to TRBJ2-1; 8 nucleotides align to TRBD1. In germline, CDR1 is SGHRS, CDR2 YFSETQ. V gave up 1 base and J gave up 6 bases; unmatched junction bases: 0. CDR3 length: 13 residues. The CDR3 loop reads CASSLQGANEQFF. The CDR3 DNA sequence: TGCGCCAGCAGCTTGCAGGGGGCCAATGAGCAGTTCTTC.

This clonotype was found a few times. The chain has TRBV19 and TRBJ2-1; 7 bases map to TRBD2. The trim removed 5 bases at V and 7 bases at J, leaving 11 bases unmatched. Germline V lookup: CDR1 LNHDA, CDR2 SQIVND (reference sequence). The CDR3 consists of 15 residues. This chain's CDR3 is CASSPGGFFDNEQFF. For the CDR3, the DNA is TGTGCCAGTAGTCCGGGGGGATTTTTTGATAATGAGCAGTTCTTC.

This clonotype was counted only a few times. The gene calls are TRBV7-9 and TRBJ2-1; tentatively, D is TRBD2 (5 bases). Trimming left V 7 bases short and J 7 bases short, with 8 bases between. This CDR3 spans 11 amino acids. The germline V gene has CDR1 SEHNR and CDR2 FQNEAQ (reference sequence). This CDR3 is CASTTGNEQFF. CDR3 coding DNA: TGTGCCAGCACAACGGGAAATGAGCAGTTCTTC. Supplemented by reference TRBV7-9 and TRBJ2-1, the full variable domain reads DTGVSQNPRHKITKRGQNVTFRCDPISEHNRLYWYRQTLGQGPEFLTYFQNEAQLEKSRLLSDRFSAERPKGSFSTLEIQRTEQGDSAMYLCASTTGNEQFFGPGTRLTVL.

The V call is TRBV4-2, the J call TRBJ1-1; perhaps TRBD1 as D (6 bases). The V end was cut by 0 bases, the J end by 1 base, with 15 bases between. The CDR3 extends over 17 amino acids. Germline V CDR1 and CDR2: LGHNA, YNFKEQ. The CDR3 loop is CASSQERAGVGNTEAFF. In DNA form, the CDR3 reads TGTGCCAGCAGCCAAGAACGGGCAGGGGTGGGGAACACTGAAGCTTTCTTT.

This clonotype turned up a few times. The chain is built from TRBV5-6 and TRBJ2-7, with D possibly TRBD1 on 6 matching bases. Germline CDR1 is SGHDT and CDR2 is YYEEEE. Trimming took 3 bases from V and 2 from J, leaving 12 bases between them. This CDR3 has 14 amino acids. As DNA, the CDR3 is TGTGCCAGCAGCTGGGGGCAGGCCACCTACGAGCAGTACTTC. Encoded protein: CASSWGQATYEQYF.

V gene TRBV7-9 combines with J gene TRBJ2-1, with TRBD2 matching over 7 bases. J was trimmed by 5 bases and V by 5 bases; bases with no gene match: 12. Germline CDR1 and CDR2: SEHNR and FQNEAQ (reference sequence). The CDR3 sequence is 16 residues long. In DNA, the CDR3 is TGTGCCAGCAGCCGGGATGAGGGGAGGGCCCACAATGAGCAGTTCTTC. It yields the protein CASSRDEGRAHNEQFF.

The genes are TRBV10-3 and TRBJ2-7, with 8 bases matching TRBD2. Germline values: CDR1 ENHRY, CDR2 SYGVKD. The J segment lost 1 base and the V segment lost 4 bases, leaving 6 bases of the junction unmatched. This CDR3 has 15 amino acids. The CDR3 spells CAISGGSGASYEQYF. In nucleotides, the CDR3 is TGTGCCATCAGTGGGGGTAGCGGGGCTTCCTACGAGCAGTACTTC.

This clonotype has more than one count but fewer than ten. This chain joins TRBV5-1 and TRBJ2-7, with 10 bases identical to TRBD1. This CDR3 is 15 amino acids long. Trimming removed 4 bases from V and 5 bases from J; junction bases left unmatched: 9. Germline lookup yields CDR1 SGHRS and CDR2 YFSETQ. CDR3 nucleotide sequence: TGCGCCAGCAGCGTAGAGACAGGGGGCGAGGACGAGCAGTACTTC. It specifies CASSVETGGEDEQYF.

The chain carries TRBV7-9 and TRBJ2-1; 13 nucleotides match TRBD2. Germline V gives CDR1 SEHNR, CDR2 FQNEAQ (reference sequence). The CDR3 spans 15 residues. V lost 4 bases, J lost 8 bases, and 5 bases stayed unmatched. The CDR3 bases are TGTGCCAGCAGCTCGGGACTAGCGGGAACGGATGAGCAGTTCTTC. This encodes CASSSGLAGTDEQFF. The whole variable domain, filled in from reference TRBV7-9 and TRBJ2-1, reads DTGVSQNPRHKITKRGQNVTFRCDPISEHNRLYWYRQTLGQGPEFLTYFQNEAQLEKSRLLSDRFSAERPKGSFSTLEIQRTEQGDSAMYLCASSSGLAGTDEQFFGPGTRLTVL.

The chain is built from TRBV2 and TRBJ1-6, with 9 bases lining up with TRBD1. This CDR3 is built from 12 residues. CDR1 is SNHLY and CDR2 is FYNNEI in the germline V gene. V was clipped by 6 bases and J by 10 bases; unmatched bases: 1. The CDR3 is CASRDRGSPLHF. CDR3 sequence (DNA): TGTGCCAGCAGAGACAGGGGGTCACCCCTCCACTTT.

This clonotype occurred a few times. The chain has TRBV9 and TRBJ2-7; tentatively, D is TRBD2 (6 bases). The germline CDR1 and CDR2 sequences are SGDLS and YYNGEE. This CDR3 is 14 amino acids long. The V end lost 3 bases, the J end lost 0 bases, and 10 bases lay between the germline ends. CDR3 sequence reads: CASSAGGASYEQYF. DNA for the CDR3: TGTGCCAGCAGCGCCGGGGGAGCCTCCTACGAGCAGTACTTC. Variable domain in full (rest from reference TRBV9 and TRBJ2-7): DSGVTQTPKHLITATGQRVTLRCSPRSGDLSVYWYQQSLDQGLQFLIQYYNGEERAKGNILERFSAQQFPDLHSELNLSSLELGDSALYFCASSAGGASYEQYFGPGTRLTVT.

This clonotype showed up many times. The genes are TRBV20-1 and TRBJ2-3, with D maybe TRBD1 (5 bases). This CDR3 is 13 amino acids long. V was cut by 0 bases and J by 6 bases, with 10 bases left in between. Germline-derived CDR1 and CDR2 are DFQATT and SNEGSKA (reference sequence). CDR3 sequence: CSAREGVGDTQYF. The CDR3 nucleotides read TGCAGTGCTAGAGAAGGGGTTGGCGATACGCAGTATTTT.

This chain joins TRBV7-8 and TRBJ1-5; D remains unclear. Germline V gene data show CDR1 as SGHVS and CDR2 as FQNEAQ. The CDR3 loop spans 15 amino acids. The V gene lost 1 base and the J gene lost 7 bases, with 14 bases spanning the gap. Written as DNA, the CDR3 is TGTGCCAGCAGCTTAGGAGGGAAGGGATGGCAGCCCCAGCATTTT. Protein product: CASSLGGKGWQPQHF. The complete variable domain, with remaining parts taken from reference TRBV7-8 and TRBJ1-5, reads GAGVSQSPRYKVAKRGQDVALRCDPISGHVSLFWYQQALGQGPEFLTYFQNEAQLDKSGLPSDRFFAERPEGSVSTLKIQRTQQEDSAVYLCASSLGGKGWQPQHFGDGTRLSIL.